Following are 31 T cell receptor beta chains from one sample sequenced in a study of shared clonotypes between healthy human individuals. The repertoire was sequenced with immunoSEQ multiplex PCR; TCRdb's copy has only in-frame clones and lacks some. This sample has 1.6 million or so clones, with about 98.5% found just once. The specimen sequenced was naive CD4+ T cells sorted from blood. Subset indicated: CD45RA+ positively selected. These receptors came from a man aged 25-45 years in good health.

CDR3 in amino acids: CASRETGLYEQYF. In DNA, the CDR3 is TGCGCCAGCAGAGAGACGGGACTCTACGAGCAGTACTTC. The chain is built from TRBV10-2 and TRBJ2-7, with a weak D call TRBD2 (6 bases). From germline, CDR1 is WSHSY and CDR2 SAAADI. V lost 6 bases and J lost 3, with 12 bases in between. This CDR3 region has 13 residues.

The J gene is TRBJ2-5, the V gene TRBV19, with a possible D match to TRBD1 (5 bases). This CDR3 has 15 amino acids. V lost 5 bases and J 1 base, leaving 14 bases between the germline ends. The germline CDR1 and CDR2 sequences are LNHDA and SQIVND (reference sequence). Here the CDR3 reads CASSRRQRTQETQYF. The CDR3 DNA reads as TGTGCCAGTAGTCGTCGACAGAGGACCCAAGAGACCCAGTACTTC.

In its sample, this clone was seen many times. The chain couples TRBV5-1 to TRBJ1-2; D is unclear. V lost 4 bases and J 0 bases, leaving 10 bases between the germline ends. Germline V gene lookup returns CDR1 SGHRS and CDR2 YFSETQ. CDR3 length: 14 residues. The CDR3 here is CASSGISPNYGYTF. CDR3 nucleotides: TGCGCCAGCAGCGGAATCAGCCCTAACTATGGCTACACCTTC.

The CDR3, as DNA: TGTGCCAGCAGCCAACTAGCGGGAGGACCCTACGAGCAGTACTTC. Translating gives CASSQLAGGPYEQYF. V gene TRBV4-2 combines with J gene TRBJ2-7; the match to TRBD2 covers 11 bases. V was pared by 2 bases and J by 2 bases, with 2 bases of the junction left unmatched. CDR3 size: 15 residues. From germline, CDR1 is LGHNA and CDR2 YNFKEQ.

The chain recombines TRBV5-4 with TRBJ2-7; the match to TRBD2 covers 9 bases. After removal of 3 bases from V and 0 bases from J, the junction contained 7 bases not matched to a gene. In germline, CDR1 is SGHNT, CDR2 YYREEE (reference sequence). The CDR3 is 16 residues long. The CDR3 sequence: CASSSALAGPSYEQYF. The CDR3 nucleotides read TGTGCCAGCAGCTCGGCTCTAGCGGGACCCTCCTACGAGCAGTACTTC.

The CDR3 region has the DNA TGTGCCAGTAGTATTGTGGCCGGGAGTCTGGGCAATGAGCAGTTCTTC. It codes for CASSIVAGSLGNEQFF. This chain links TRBV19 with TRBJ2-1, with D tentatively TRBD2 (6 bases). Germline V CDR1 and CDR2: LNHDA, SQIVND (reference sequence). V gave up 3 bases and J gave up 6 bases, with 18 bases separating them. The CDR3 runs 16 residues.

Only one count was recorded for this clone. V usage is TRBV28 and J usage is TRBJ2-3; D is unresolved. CDR3 length equals 14 residues. CDR1 is MDHEN, CDR2 SYDVKM, per germline. Trimming stripped 5 bases from V and 4 bases from J, with 13 bases between. The CDR3 nucleotides read TGTGCCAGCAGTGGTAGAGAGAGAGCAGATACGCAGTATTTT. Translating gives CASSGRERADTQYF.

This clone appeared once. The genes are TRBV9 and TRBJ2-7; D is unresolved. V lost 3 bases, J lost 2 bases, and 9 bases lay in between. CDR1 SGDLS and CDR2 YYNGEE come from the germline V gene. This CDR3 contains 13 residues. CDR3 sequence reads: CASSGARTYEQYF. The CDR3 DNA sequence: TGTGCCAGCAGCGGTGCGAGAACCTACGAGCAGTACTTC.

About this clone itself: Within the sample, other DNA sequences also encode this same CDR3. The V call is TRBV7-2, the J call TRBJ2-7; no clear D. Germline V gene data show CDR1 as SGHTA and CDR2 as FQGNSA. The CDR3 contains 13 residues. Trimming pared 5 bases from V and 1 base from J, leaving 9 bases between. The CDR3 DNA is TGTGCCAGCAGCCTTGGGTTATCCTACGAGCAGTACTTC. Its protein product is CASSLGLSYEQYF.

The chain employs TRBV27 and TRBJ2-7; D remains unclear. The CDR3 contains 16 residues. V was cut by 3 bases and J by 2 bases, with 17 bases left in between. From germline, CDR1 is MNHEY and CDR2 SMNVEV (reference sequence). CDR3 region: CASSFVGSPNTYEQYF. In nucleotides, the CDR3 is TGTGCCAGCAGTTTCGTGGGGTCCCCCAACACCTACGAGCAGTACTTC.

This chain connects TRBV7-2 to TRBJ2-3, with a weak D call TRBD2 (6 bases). The CDR3 is 16 residues long. Germline loops: CDR1 SGHTA, CDR2 FQGNSA. V gave up 5 bases and J gave up 2 bases, with 17 bases separating them. The CDR3 nucleotides are TGTGCCAGCAGCCCACGGGCGGGAACGCCCACAGATACGCAGTATTTT. Translated, it gives CASSPRAGTPTDTQYF.

The chain is built from TRBV9 and TRBJ2-5; the match to TRBD1 covers 7 bases. Losses at the gene ends were 0 bases for V and 5 bases for J; bases not matched to a gene: 4. Germline V gene data show CDR1 as SGDLS and CDR2 as YYNGEE. The CDR3 covers 14 residues. This chain's CDR3 is CASSVGGTVETQYF. Written as DNA, the CDR3 is TGTGCCAGCAGCGTAGGAGGGACAGTGGAGACCCAGTACTTC.

The chain combines TRBV4-3 with TRBJ1-2, with a weak D call TRBD1 (5 bases). The CDR3 totals 16 residues. CDR1 is LGHNA, CDR2 YSLEER, per germline. Trimming stripped 3 bases from V and 4 bases from J, with 18 bases between. CDR3 sequence: CASSHEGIQNTYGYTF. CDR3 nucleotides: TGCGCCAGCAGCCACGAGGGGATACAGAATACCTATGGCTACACCTTC.

The V gene is TRBV5-1, the J gene TRBJ2-2; no firm D call. CDR1 is SGHRS and CDR2 is YFSETQ in the germline V gene. The CDR3 consists of 15 residues. The germline V and J ends were trimmed by 5 bases and 6 bases, with 17 bases remaining between them. CDR3 residues: CASSILTSTAGELFF. CDR3 nucleotides: TGCGCCAGCAGTATATTGACTTCGACTGCCGGGGAGCTGTTTTTT. The complete variable domain, with remaining parts taken from reference TRBV5-1 and TRBJ2-2, reads KAGVTQTPRYLIKTRGQQVTLSCSPISGHRSVSWYQQTPGQGLQFLFEYFSETQRNKGNFPGRFSGRQFSNSRSEMNVSTLELGDSALYLCASSILTSTAGELFFGEGSRLTVL.

This chain links TRBV10-1 with TRBJ1-1, with a weak D call TRBD1 (5 bases). The CDR3 contains 13 residues. V was trimmed by 5 bases and J by 6 bases, leaving 13 bases between them. CDR1 WNHNN and CDR2 SYGVQD come from the germline V gene (reference sequence). CDR3 coding DNA: TGCGCCAGCAGTCCAGGGTTAGCATCTGAAGCTTTCTTT. This translates into CASSPGLASEAFF.

This clone was seen only once. The chain recombines TRBV11-3 with TRBJ1-1; perhaps TRBD1 as D (5 bases). The germline V gene has CDR1 SGHNT and CDR2 YENEEA. Deletions cut 5 bases from V and 3 bases from J, with 10 bases between. CDR3 length: 13 amino acids. The CDR3 coding sequence is TGTGCCAGCAGCCGACAAGGGGACACTGAAGCTTTCTTT. It encodes CASSRQGDTEAFF.

This clone was seen a single time. This chain connects TRBV4-3 to TRBJ2-1, with 8 bases matching TRBD2. CDR3 size: 16 residues. After removal of 0 bases from V and 8 bases from J, the junction contained 9 bases not matched to a gene. Germline V gene sequence: CDR1 LGHNA, CDR2 YSLEER. This CDR3 is CASSQDLGTRAHEQFF. For the CDR3, the DNA is TGCGCCAGCAGCCAAGATCTTGGGACTAGGGCCCATGAGCAGTTCTTC.

This sequence joins TRBV6-6 and TRBJ2-3; TRBD1 matches 8 bases. V was pared by 7 bases and J by 3 bases, with 9 bases of the junction left unmatched. CDR1 is MNHNY and CDR2 is SVGAGI in the germline V gene (reference sequence). CDR3 size: 15 residues. CDR3 nucleotide sequence: TGTGCCAGCACTCCCGGACAGGGCGGAACAGATACGCAGTATTTT. Translating gives CASTPGQGGTDTQYF.

The genes are TRBV5-1 and TRBJ2-4; D is perhaps TRBD2 (6 bases). CDR1 SGHRS and CDR2 YFSETQ come from the germline V gene. With 6 bases removed from V and 5 bases from J, the gap between germline ends came to 27 bases. The CDR3 extends over 18 amino acids. Here the CDR3 reads CASKMGPGVLRDENIQYF. The CDR3 bases are TGCGCCAGCAAGATGGGTCCGGGAGTGCTCAGGGACGAAAACATTCAGTACTTC.

The rearrangement links TRBV6-5 to TRBJ2-7; TRBD2 might be the D (6 bases). CDR1 MNHEY and CDR2 SVGAGI come from the germline V gene. Trimming took off 6 bases at V and 0 bases at J, with 9 bases between the two ends. The CDR3 has 13 amino acids. CDR3: CASREGSSYEQYF. In nucleotides, the CDR3 is TGTGCCAGCAGGGAGGGCAGCTCCTACGAGCAGTACTTC.

The chain couples TRBV5-1 to TRBJ1-2; TRBD1 aligns across 7 bases. Germline V gene sequence: CDR1 SGHRS, CDR2 YFSETQ. This CDR3 region has 16 residues. J gave up 0 bases and V 6 bases, and 11 bases lay outside the gene matches. The CDR3, as DNA: TGCGCCAGCAAGGCCGGGACAGCATACGCTAACTATGGCTACACCTTC. This sequence encodes CASKAGTAYANYGYTF.

The chain links TRBV19 to TRBJ2-1, with D perhaps TRBD2 (5 bases). Germline V gives CDR1 LNHDA, CDR2 SQIVND (reference sequence). Trimming removed 5 bases at V and 5 bases at J, with 13 bases between. The CDR3 has 14 residues. CDR3 sequence reads: CASSPYRADNEQFF. As DNA, the CDR3 is TGTGCCAGTAGTCCTTACCGAGCGGACAATGAGCAGTTCTTC.

CDR3 bases: TGTGCCAGCAGCTTCCTTAGCGGGAGCTCCTACGAGCAGTACTTC. Translation: CASSFLSGSSYEQYF. The J gene is TRBJ2-7, the V gene TRBV7-2; 9 bases align to TRBD2. The CDR3 loop spans 15 amino acids. V gave up 3 bases and J gave up 0 bases; unmatched junction bases: 3. The germline V gene encodes CDR1 SGHTA and CDR2 FQGNSA.

The genes are TRBV9 and TRBJ2-7, with D possibly being TRBD1 or TRBD2 (5 bases each). The germline gives CDR1 SGDLS, CDR2 YYNGEE. V dropped 2 bases and J dropped 3 bases, with 15 bases sitting between them. CDR3 length: 15 residues. CDR3 in amino acids: CASSVTRGPNYEQYF. DNA for the CDR3: TGTGCCAGCAGCGTTACTAGGGGTCCTAACTACGAGCAGTACTTC.

The CDR3 DNA reads TGTGCCAGCAGTTTTTTCGACAGAGGCTACGAGCAGTACTTC. Its protein product is CASSFFDRGYEQYF. The V call is TRBV5-6, the J call TRBJ2-7, with D possibly being TRBD1 (5 bases). The CDR3 contains 14 residues. Germline assignment: CDR1 SGHDT and CDR2 YYEEEE. The V end lost 5 bases, the J end lost 3 bases, and 15 bases lay between the germline ends.

The chain uses TRBV29-1 and TRBJ1-2; D gene unclear. This CDR3 comprises 13 residues. V was pared by 0 bases and J by 4 bases, with 9 bases between. The germline V gene encodes CDR1 SQVTM and CDR2 ANQGSEA. This CDR3 reads CSVEDRRLYGYTF. The CDR3 nucleotides are TGCAGCGTTGAAGATCGACGGCTCTATGGCTACACCTTC.

The J gene is TRBJ2-1, the V gene TRBV9, with D perhaps matching TRBD2 (5 bases). CDR3 length: 15 residues. V was cut by 0 bases and J by 7 bases, with 14 bases left in between. Germline loops: CDR1 SGDLS, CDR2 YYNGEE. DNA of the CDR3: TGTGCCAGCAGCGTAGAGGCAGCGGATAGTAATGAGCAGTTCTTC. This sequence encodes CASSVEAADSNEQFF.

This clone is a singleton in its sample. J is TRBJ1-1 and V is TRBV7-6; TRBD1 might be the D (6 bases). Trimming removed 7 bases from V and 0 bases from J, with 30 bases in between. CDR3 length equals 20 residues. From germline, CDR1 is SGHVS and CDR2 FNYEAQ. CDR3 in amino acids: CASKWDIRWGRIRMNTEAFF. CDR3 nucleotides: TGTGCCAGCAAATGGGACATACGTTGGGGGCGGATACGGATGAACACTGAAGCTTTCTTT.

The V and J genes are TRBV7-9 and TRBJ1-5; D may be TRBD1 (5 bases). With 0 bases removed from V and 4 bases from J, the gap between germline ends came to 13 bases. CDR3 length equals 16 residues. Germline CDR1 SEHNR, CDR2 FQNEAQ (reference sequence). CDR3 sequence reads: CASSLAASGRNQPQHF. CDR3 nucleotide sequence: TGTGCCAGCAGCTTAGCAGCGTCAGGGCGAAATCAGCCCCAGCATTTT.

The chain is built from TRBV7-9 and TRBJ2-1, with 12 bases identical to TRBD2. Germline values: CDR1 SEHNR, CDR2 FQNEAQ (reference sequence). Trimming took 10 bases from V and 7 from J; bases not matched to a gene: 8. The CDR3 contains 14 residues. CDR3 in amino acids: CATRGGLAGNEQFF. The CDR3 DNA sequence: TGTGCCACTCGTGGAGGACTAGCGGGAAATGAGCAGTTCTTC.

The rearrangement uses TRBV5-8 and TRBJ2-1; TRBD1 matches 9 bases. Germline lookup yields CDR1 SGHTS and CDR2 YDEGEE. V dropped 2 bases and J dropped 2; count of bases not matched to a gene: 2. The CDR3 covers 15 residues. Here the CDR3 reads CASSFDRGTYNEQFF. In DNA, the CDR3 is TGTGCCAGCAGCTTCGACAGGGGGACCTACAATGAGCAGTTCTTC. Filled out from reference TRBV5-8 and TRBJ2-1, the complete variable domain reads EAGVTQSPTHLIKTRGQQATLRCSPISGHTSVYWYQQALGLGLQFLLWYDEGEERNRGNFPPRFSGRQFPNYSSELNVNALELEDSALYLCASSFDRGTYNEQFFGPGTRLTVL.